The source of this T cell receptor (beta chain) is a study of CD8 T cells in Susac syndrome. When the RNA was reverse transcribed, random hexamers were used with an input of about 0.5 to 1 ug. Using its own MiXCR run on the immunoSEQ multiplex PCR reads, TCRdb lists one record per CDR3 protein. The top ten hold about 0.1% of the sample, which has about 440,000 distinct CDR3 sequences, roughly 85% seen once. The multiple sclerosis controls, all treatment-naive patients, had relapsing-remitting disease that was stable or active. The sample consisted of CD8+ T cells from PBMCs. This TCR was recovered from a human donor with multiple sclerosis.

The CDR3 here is CASSPLGTSDTEAFF. In DNA form, the CDR3 reads TGTGCCAGCAGCCCTCTGGGGACGTCGGACACTGAAGCTTTCTTT. This sequence joins TRBV3-1 and TRBJ1-1, with D possibly TRBD1 on 5 matching bases. Trimming took off 4 bases at V and 3 bases at J, with 15 bases between the two ends. CDR3 length equals 15 residues. Germline V gene sequence: CDR1 LGHDT, CDR2 YNNKEL (reference sequence).